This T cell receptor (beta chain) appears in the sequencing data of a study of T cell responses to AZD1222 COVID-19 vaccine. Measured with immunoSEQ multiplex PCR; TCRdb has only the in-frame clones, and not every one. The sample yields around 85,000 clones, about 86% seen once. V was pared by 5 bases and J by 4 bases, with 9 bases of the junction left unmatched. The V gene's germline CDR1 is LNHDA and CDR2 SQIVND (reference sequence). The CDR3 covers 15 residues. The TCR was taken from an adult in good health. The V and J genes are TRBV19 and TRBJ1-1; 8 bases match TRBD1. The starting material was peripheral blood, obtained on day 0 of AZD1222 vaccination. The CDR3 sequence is CASSAGQGTTTEAFF. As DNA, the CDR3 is TGTGCCAGTAGTGCCGGACAGGGAACTACCACTGAAGCTTTCTTT.